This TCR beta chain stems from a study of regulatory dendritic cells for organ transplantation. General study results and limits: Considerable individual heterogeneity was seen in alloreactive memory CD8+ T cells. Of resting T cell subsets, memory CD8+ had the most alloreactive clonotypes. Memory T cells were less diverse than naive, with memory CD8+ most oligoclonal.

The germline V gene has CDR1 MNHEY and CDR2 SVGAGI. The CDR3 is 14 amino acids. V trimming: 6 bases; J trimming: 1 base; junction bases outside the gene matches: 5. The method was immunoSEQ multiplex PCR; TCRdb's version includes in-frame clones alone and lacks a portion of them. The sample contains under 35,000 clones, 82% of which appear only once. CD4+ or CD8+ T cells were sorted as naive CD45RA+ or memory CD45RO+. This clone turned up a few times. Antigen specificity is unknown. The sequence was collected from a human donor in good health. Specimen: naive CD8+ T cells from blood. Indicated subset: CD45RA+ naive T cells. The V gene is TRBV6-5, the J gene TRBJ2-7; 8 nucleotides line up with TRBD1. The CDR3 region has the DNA TGTGCCAGCAGACTAACAGGGGGATCCTACGAGCAGTACTTC. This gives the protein CASRLTGGSYEQYF.